The 22 T cell receptor beta chains in this list originate from one sample, sequenced in a study of cytomegalovirus exposure and HLA in healthy donors. Primers: 60 Vbeta forward and 13 Jbeta reverse. Profiling relied on immunoSEQ multiplex PCR, and the TCRdb table lists in-frame clones only, not all of them. Of about 100,000 clones in the sample, about 75% were seen once. Material for sequencing was PBMCs. The receptors derive from a man in his forties or fifties in good health and CMV-seropositive.

This rearrangement joins TRBV10-1 to TRBJ1-1, with D possibly matching TRBD1 (5 bases). V was shortened by 2 bases and J by 5 bases, with 18 bases between the two germline ends. CDR3 length: 16 residues. Germline CDR1 WNHNN, CDR2 SYGVQD (reference sequence). The CDR3 region is CASSELPSGPQTEAFF. DNA of the CDR3: TGCGCCAGCAGTGAGCTCCCGTCAGGGCCGCAGACTGAAGCTTTCTTT.

This chain uses TRBV11-2 with TRBJ2-5, with D uncertain. The assigned J gene may be wrong: the sequence end matches TRBJ2-7 better. The CDR3 is 12 amino acids. Germline assignment: CDR1 SGHAT and CDR2 FQNNGV. As DNA, the CDR3 is TGTGCCAGCAGCTTAACCGGTTACGAGCAGTACTTC. The encoded protein is CASSLTGYEQYF.

The chain is built from TRBV2 and TRBJ1-6, with D hard to call. The CDR3 extends over 15 amino acids. Trimming left V 3 bases short and J 1 base short, with 7 bases between. The germline CDR1 and CDR2 sequences are SNHLY and FYNNEI. The CDR3 sequence: CASSEAGSYNSPLHF. In nucleotides, the CDR3 is TGTGCCAGCAGTGAGGCGGGGTCCTATAATTCACCCCTCCACTTT. Complete variable domain (other parts from reference TRBV2 and TRBJ1-6): EPEVTQTPSHQVTQMGQEVILRCVPISNHLYFYWYRQILGQKVEFLVSFYNNEISEKSEIFDDQFSVERPDGSNFTLKIRSTKLEDSAMYFCASSEAGSYNSPLHFGNGTRLTVT.

The chain has TRBV10-3 and TRBJ2-7, with D possibly matching TRBD2 (6 bases). V lost 0 bases and J lost 2, with 17 bases in between. CDR3 size: 17 residues. Per the germline V gene, CDR1 is ENHRY and CDR2 is SYGVKD. The CDR3 nucleotides are TGTGCCATCAGTGAGTCGAGAGGGTGGGGCGGGACCTACGAGCAGTACTTC. Protein: CAISESRGWGGTYEQYF.

The chain links TRBV18 to TRBJ1-5, with D perhaps TRBD1 (6 bases). This CDR3 contains 13 residues. V lost 6 bases to trimming and J lost 7 bases, with 13 bases between them. Germline CDR1 is KGHSH and CDR2 is LQKENI. The CDR3, as DNA: TGTGCCAGCTCTACGGACAGTGGCCAGCCCCAGCATTTT. Its translation is CASSTDSGQPQHF.

Only a few counts were recorded for this clone. The rearrangement uses TRBV19 and TRBJ2-3; a weak D match, TRBD1 (5 bases). Germline CDR1 reads LNHDA; CDR2 reads SQIVND (reference sequence). The CDR3 extends over 13 amino acids. Trimming took off 8 bases at V and 4 bases at J, with 13 bases between the two ends. CDR3 residues: CASGTGAADTQYF. The CDR3 nucleotides read TGTGCCAGTGGAACAGGTGCGGCAGATACGCAGTATTTT.

The V gene is TRBV4-3, the J gene TRBJ2-1; D might be TRBD2 (5 bases). CDR3 size: 15 residues. The V gene's germline CDR1 is LGHNA and CDR2 YSLEER. V gave up 1 base and J gave up 0 bases, with 7 bases separating them. The CDR3, as DNA: TGCGCCAGCAGCCAAGTAGCGAGCTCCTACAATGAGCAGTTCTTC. Its translation is CASSQVASSYNEQFF.

The V gene is TRBV7-9, the J gene TRBJ2-5, with TRBD2 matching 9 bases. The V gene's germline CDR1 is SEHNR and CDR2 FQNEAQ (reference sequence). The ends lost 3 bases at V and 5 bases at J; junction bases unmatched: 10. The CDR3 sequence is 16 residues long. The CDR3 nucleotides read TGTGCCAGCAGCTTCTTAGCGGGAGACATACGGGAGACCCAGTACTTC. It encodes CASSFLAGDIRETQYF.

The chain combines TRBV13 with TRBJ2-5; TRBD1 is a possible D gene (7 bases). The V gene's germline CDR1 is PRHDT and CDR2 FYEKMQ (reference sequence). Trimming left V 4 bases short and J 4 bases short, with 19 bases between. The length of the CDR3 is 16 residues. The CDR3 sequence: CASSSAPTGRGETQYF. DNA for the CDR3: TGTGCCAGCAGCTCCGCCCCGACAGGGCGGGGAGAGACCCAGTACTTC. Full variable domain (missing parts from reference TRBV13 and TRBJ2-5): AAGVIQSPRHLIKEKRETATLKCYPIPRHDTVYWYQQGPGQDPQFLISFYEKMQSDKGSIPDRFSAQQFSDYHSELNMSSLELGDSALYFCASSSAPTGRGETQYFGPGTRLLVL.

The genes are TRBV5-6 and TRBJ1-1; unclear D gene. V was clipped by 2 bases and J by 6 bases, with 8 bases between them. Germline lookup yields CDR1 SGHDT and CDR2 YYEEEE. This CDR3 has 12 amino acids. CDR3 sequence: CASSFWSAEAFF. The CDR3 bases are TGTGCCAGCAGCTTTTGGTCGGCTGAAGCTTTCTTT.

Only a few counts were recorded for this clone. The gene calls are TRBV7-9 and TRBJ2-7; D remains unclear. CDR1 is SEHNR and CDR2 is FQNEAQ in the germline V gene (reference sequence). The V end lost 0 bases, the J end lost 11 bases, and 17 bases lay between the germline ends. CDR3 length: 14 amino acids. The CDR3 loop is CASSLAPRVQKKYF. The CDR3 nucleotides read TGTGCCAGCAGCTTAGCGCCCCGAGTACAGAAGAAGTACTTC.

The sample holds a few counts of this clone. The V gene is TRBV6-6, the J gene TRBJ2-7; TRBD1 might be the D (5 bases). Germline V gene sequence: CDR1 MNHNY, CDR2 SVGAGI (reference sequence). Trimming removed 6 bases from V and 3 bases from J, with 9 bases in between. This CDR3 spans 12 amino acids. DNA of the CDR3: TGTGCCAGCAGCTACACAGGCTACGAGCAGTACTTC. It is translated as CASSYTGYEQYF.

The chain has TRBV5-1 and TRBJ1-4, with D hard to call. This CDR3 is built from 14 residues. Germline CDR1 reads SGHRS; CDR2 reads YFSETQ. The V end was cut by 4 bases, the J end by 5 bases, with 12 bases between. DNA for the CDR3: TGCGCCAGCAGCCCCTCTGGCCGAAATGAAAAACTGTTTTTT. This codes for CASSPSGRNEKLFF.

The chain couples TRBV29-1 to TRBJ2-5; weak D call: TRBD2 (7 bases). Germline CDR1 is SQVTM and CDR2 is ANQGSEA. V lost 6 bases to trimming and J lost 4 bases, with 15 bases between them. This CDR3 comprises 13 residues. The CDR3 sequence: CSVRRGGGETQYF. The CDR3, as DNA: TGCAGCGTCCGAAGAGGGGGGGGAGAGACCCAGTACTTC.

In nucleotides, the CDR3 is TGTGCCAGTAGGAGCCTTATAGGGGGAACTAATGAAAAACTGTTTTTT. It translates to CASRSLIGGTNEKLFF. This rearrangement joins TRBV19 to TRBJ1-4; perhaps TRBD1 as D (6 bases). V lost 6 bases and J lost 1, with 15 bases in between. CDR3 size: 16 residues. CDR1 LNHDA and CDR2 SQIVND come from the germline V gene (reference sequence).

The chain joins TRBV28 to TRBJ1-4, with 7 bases matching TRBD1. This CDR3 region has 15 residues. Germline V gene sequence: CDR1 MDHEN, CDR2 SYDVKM. The V segment lost 5 bases and the J segment 4 bases; nucleotides outside the gene matches: 7. The CDR3 is CASSTPTGINEKLFF. Here the CDR3 DNA reads TGTGCCAGCAGTACCCCGACAGGGATTAATGAAAAACTGTTTTTT.

This clone was observed a few times. The V and J genes are TRBV19 and TRBJ2-7, with D possibly TRBD2 on 6 matching bases. CDR1 and CDR2 from the germline V gene are LNHDA and SQIVND (reference sequence). V lost 2 bases, J lost 2 bases, and 13 bases lay in between. This CDR3 has 15 amino acids. The CDR3 nucleotides are TGTGCCAGTAGTATAAAAGGAGGGACCCCCTACGAGCAGTACTTC. Its translation: CASSIKGGTPYEQYF.

J is TRBJ1-2 and V is TRBV27, with D perhaps TRBD1 (6 bases). Germline V gives CDR1 MNHEY, CDR2 SMNVEV (reference sequence). V lost 5 bases and J lost 4, with 26 bases in between. The CDR3 is 18 amino acids. CDR3 region: CASSPNSAGGPRGYGYTF. CDR3 bases: TGTGCCAGCAGTCCCAACTCCGCCGGGGGGCCCAGGGGCTATGGCTACACCTTC.

The chain has TRBV4-3 and TRBJ2-7; 14 bases are a match to TRBD2. The CDR3 contains 19 residues. Trimming cost V 4 bases and J 3 bases; bases outside gene matches: 14. Germline CDR1 and CDR2: LGHNA and YSLEER. The CDR3 nucleotides are TGCGCCAGCAGCCGCCTCCTTGGCCGGGGACTAGCGGGAGACTACGAGCAGTACTTC. It codes for CASSRLLGRGLAGDYEQYF.

The V call is TRBV4-2, the J call TRBJ2-3, with TRBD2 identical over 8 bases. V dropped 4 bases and J dropped 2; count of bases not matched to a gene: 8. This CDR3 has 16 amino acids. Germline loops: CDR1 LGHNA, CDR2 YNFKEQ. The CDR3 region is CASSPMGLGNTDTQYF. CDR3 nucleotide sequence: TGTGCCAGCAGCCCGATGGGACTAGGTAACACAGATACGCAGTATTTT.

The chain links TRBV6-1 to TRBJ1-1; D possibly corresponds to TRBD1 (6 bases). CDR3 length equals 13 residues. V lost 7 bases, J lost 2 bases, and 11 bases lay in between. In germline, CDR1 is MNHNS, CDR2 SASEGT. CDR3 sequence: CASTMDRNTEAFF. CDR3 DNA sequence: TGTGCCAGCACCATGGACAGAAACACTGAAGCTTTCTTT.

The CDR3 sequence is CASSGGQGGGTDTQYF. In DNA form, the CDR3 reads TGCGCCAGCAGCGGGGGACAGGGGGGAGGCACAGATACGCAGTATTTT. The rearrangement uses TRBV5-1 and TRBJ2-3, with 11 bases that match TRBD1. Germline CDR1 is SGHRS and CDR2 is YFSETQ. J was trimmed by 1 base and V by 4 bases; bases with no gene match: 5. The CDR3 has 16 amino acids. Complete variable domain (other parts from reference TRBV5-1 and TRBJ2-3): KAGVTQTPRYLIKTRGQQVTLSCSPISGHRSVSWYQQTPGQGLQFLFEYFSETQRNKGNFPGRFSGRQFSNSRSEMNVSTLELGDSALYLCASSGGQGGGTDTQYFGPGTRLTVL.